The next 25 T cell receptor beta chains were all read from a single sample in a study of cytomegalovirus exposure and HLA in healthy donors. PCR was performed using 60 Vbeta and 13 Jbeta primers. Sequencing used immunoSEQ multiplex PCR; TCRdb keeps in-frame clones, though not all of them. Of about 140,000 clones in the sample, roughly four fifths were seen once. Input material: PBMCs. The receptors were gathered from a young man in good health and CMV-seropositive.

A word on this clone: The sample has other DNA sequences that encode this CDR3 too. The chain uses TRBV4-1 and TRBJ2-7; 9 nucleotides agree with TRBD1. This CDR3 region has 13 residues. The trim removed 3 bases at V and 4 bases at J, leaving 1 base unmatched. CDR1 MGHRA and CDR2 YSYEKL come from the germline V gene. CDR3 sequence (DNA): TGCGCCAGCAGCCAGACAGGGGGGTACGAGCAGTACTTC. This codes for CASSQTGGYEQYF.

This chain links TRBV6-5 with TRBJ1-1; D not resolved. CDR3 length equals 13 residues. With 0 bases removed from V and 4 bases from J, the gap between germline ends came to 6 bases. Germline CDR1 reads MNHEY; CDR2 reads SVGAGI. CDR3 coding DNA: TGTGCCAGCAGTTACTCGTGGGCCACTGAAGCTTTCTTT. It specifies CASSYSWATEAFF.

This clone occurred a few times. The J gene is TRBJ2-2, the V gene TRBV14; 7 nucleotides agree with TRBD2. J lost 0 bases, V lost 1 base, and 2 bases had no gene match. The CDR3 is made up of 16 amino acids. Germline V gene data show CDR1 as SGHDN and CDR2 as FVKESK. The CDR3 sequence is CASSQASGTNTGELFF. CDR3 nucleotide sequence: TGTGCCAGCAGCCAAGCGAGCGGGACGAACACCGGGGAGCTGTTTTTT.

The chain couples TRBV6-5 to TRBJ1-5, with 7 bases that match TRBD1. The length of the CDR3 is 16 residues. V trimming: 3 bases; J trimming: 4 bases; junction bases outside the gene matches: 9. Germline CDR1 is MNHEY and CDR2 is SVGAGI. In nucleotides, the CDR3 is TGTGCCAGCAGTTATTACAGGGGCGAGGTAAATCAGCCCCAGCATTTT. As protein: CASSYYRGEVNQPQHF.

V and J are TRBV28 and TRBJ1-1, with 8 nucleotides matching TRBD1. Losses at the gene ends were 8 bases for V and 3 bases for J; bases not matched to a gene: 5. The germline V gene has CDR1 MDHEN and CDR2 SYDVKM. The CDR3 spans 13 residues. CDR3 nucleotide sequence: TGTGCCAGCGGACAGGGTATCGACACTGAAGCTTTCTTT. Translating it yields CASGQGIDTEAFF.

The chain links TRBV29-1 to TRBJ1-1; 9 bases align to TRBD1. Germline CDR1 is SQVTM and CDR2 is ANQGSEA. CDR3 length: 15 amino acids. Losses at the gene ends were 3 bases for V and 6 bases for J; bases not matched to a gene: 11. CDR3 bases: TGCAGCGTTGACAATACAGACAGGGGGGCCCCTGAAGCTTTCTTT. This sequence encodes CSVDNTDRGAPEAFF.

V is TRBV2 and J is TRBJ2-5; 12 nucleotides agree with TRBD1. V was clipped by 3 bases and J by 4 bases; unmatched bases: 3. Germline CDR1 and CDR2: SNHLY and FYNNEI. The CDR3 spans 15 residues. In nucleotides, the CDR3 is TGTGCCAGCAGTGACACGGGACAGGGGGCAGAGACCCAGTACTTC. Its protein product is CASSDTGQGAETQYF.

This sequence joins TRBV6-1 and TRBJ1-1; weak D call: TRBD1 (6 bases). Germline values: CDR1 MNHNS, CDR2 SASEGT. The length of the CDR3 is 13 residues. The V end was cut by 4 bases, the J end by 3 bases, with 9 bases between. The CDR3, as DNA: TGTGCCAGCAGTGTTCAGGGGTACACTGAAGCTTTCTTT. Its translation: CASSVQGYTEAFF.

V and J are TRBV4-1 and TRBJ1-1; 10 nucleotides agree with TRBD1. The trim removed 10 bases at V and 5 bases at J, leaving 7 bases unmatched. CDR1 and CDR2 from the germline V gene are MGHRA and YSYEKL. This CDR3 region has 13 residues. The CDR3 is CATRQGAWTEAFF. CDR3 sequence (DNA): TGCGCCACCCGACAGGGGGCTTGGACTGAAGCTTTCTTT.

In its sample, this clone was seen a few times. The rearrangement uses TRBV30 and TRBJ2-7; possibly TRBD1 for D (6 bases). Trimming took off 4 bases at V and 0 bases at J, with 16 bases between the two ends. The CDR3 consists of 15 residues. The germline CDR1 and CDR2 sequences are GTSNPN and SVGIG (reference sequence). The CDR3 is CAWIPDRPSSYEQYF. In DNA form, the CDR3 reads TGTGCCTGGATACCGGACAGACCCAGCTCCTACGAGCAGTACTTC.

This clone was detected only once. This sequence joins TRBV25-1 and TRBJ2-6, with 8 bases matching TRBD1. The CDR3 spans 17 residues. The germline gives CDR1 MGHDK, CDR2 SYGVNS. V was pared by 7 bases and J by 0 bases, with 8 bases of the junction left unmatched. DNA for the CDR3: TGTGCCAGCACCCCCGGGACAGGAAGCTCTGGGGCCAACGTCCTGACTTTC. This encodes CASTPGTGSSGANVLTF.

V gene TRBV6-5 combines with J gene TRBJ1-2, with 7 bases that match TRBD1. J gave up 7 bases and V 2 bases, and 4 bases lay outside the gene matches. CDR1 is MNHEY and CDR2 is SVGAGI in the germline V gene. This CDR3 is 13 amino acids long. The CDR3 reads CASSYQTGSGYTF. The CDR3 coding sequence is TGTGCCAGCAGTTACCAGACAGGGTCTGGCTACACCTTC.

In DNA form, the CDR3 reads TGCAGCGTTTCGGGGGGCGAAAACACTGAAGCTTTCTTT. This gives the protein CSVSGGENTEAFF. The V call is TRBV29-1, the J call TRBJ1-1, with D possibly TRBD1 on 6 matching bases. V shed 5 bases and J shed 2 bases, with 12 bases lying between them. The CDR3 length is 13 residues. Germline assignment: CDR1 SQVTM and CDR2 ANQGSEA.

The chain is built from TRBV6-5 and TRBJ1-4; D not certain. The CDR3 has 13 amino acids. V gave up 2 bases and J gave up 5 bases, with 6 bases separating them. Germline assignment: CDR1 MNHEY and CDR2 SVGAGI. CDR3 nucleotide sequence: TGTGCCAGCAGTTACGGAGTGAATGAAAAACTGTTTTTT. Amino acid sequence: CASSYGVNEKLFF.

The chain links TRBV19 to TRBJ2-2; possibly TRBD2 for D (6 bases). Germline V gene data show CDR1 as LNHDA and CDR2 as SQIVND (reference sequence). V lost 3 bases and J 4 bases, leaving 15 bases between the germline ends. The CDR3 is 16 residues long. CDR3 region: CASSILYGRGTGELFF. The CDR3 nucleotides are TGTGCCAGTAGTATTCTTTACGGGAGAGGCACCGGGGAGCTGTTTTTT.

This rearrangement joins TRBV4-1 to TRBJ1-2; TRBD1 agrees at 8 bases. This CDR3 comprises 13 residues. J gave up 6 bases and V 3 bases, and 3 bases lay outside the gene matches. Germline CDR1 is MGHRA and CDR2 is YSYEKL. The CDR3 spells CASSQTGEDGYTF. CDR3 DNA: TGCGCCAGCAGCCAGACAGGGGAAGATGGCTACACCTTC.

CDR3 DNA: TGTGCCAGCAGGGGCGGGACTAGCGCCAACAATGAGCAGTTCTTC. It encodes CASRGGTSANNEQFF. V usage is TRBV5-4 and J usage is TRBJ2-1; TRBD2 agrees at 10 bases. The germline CDR1 and CDR2 sequences are SGHNT and YYREEE (reference sequence). The CDR3 sequence is 15 residues long. V lost 5 bases and J lost 5; bases outside the gene matches: 7.

The DNA for the CDR3 is TGTGCCAGCACCCCGACGGGGAGGGTATTCTACAATGAGCAGTTCTTC. Translated: CASTPTGRVFYNEQFF. This chain connects TRBV13 to TRBJ2-1, with 7 bases aligning to TRBD2. The CDR3 is made up of 16 amino acids. Germline-derived CDR1 and CDR2 are PRHDT and FYEKMQ (reference sequence). Trimming at V came to 7 bases and at J to 3 bases, leaving 12 bases not matched to a gene.

The chain is built from TRBV19 and TRBJ2-5, with 11 bases that match TRBD2. V lost 9 bases and J lost 5; bases outside the gene matches: 5. The CDR3 has 13 residues. The germline CDR1 and CDR2 sequences are LNHDA and SQIVND (reference sequence). This chain's CDR3 is CASTSGGMETQYF. The DNA for the CDR3 is TGTGCCAGCACTAGCGGGGGTATGGAGACCCAGTACTTC.

As DNA, the CDR3 is TGTGCCAGCAGCGCGGGCCATTTACCAGAGACCCAGTACTTC. It encodes CASSAGHLPETQYF. The rearrangement links TRBV7-9 to TRBJ2-5; a weak D match, TRBD2 (5 bases). The CDR3 is made up of 14 amino acids. The germline V gene has CDR1 SEHNR and CDR2 FQNEAQ (reference sequence). V lost 5 bases and J lost 4, with 14 bases in between.

The chain combines TRBV5-6 with TRBJ2-2; the D gene is possibly TRBD2 (6 bases). Trimming stripped 7 bases from V and 1 base from J, with 20 bases between. This CDR3 has 17 amino acids. CDR1 and CDR2 (germline): SGHDT, YYEEEE. The CDR3 sequence: CASGGYSTPRNTGELFF. The CDR3 DNA reads as TGTGCCAGCGGAGGGTATAGCACTCCGCGGAACACCGGGGAGCTGTTTTTT.

J is TRBJ2-1 and V is TRBV2; D might be TRBD2 (7 bases). The germline V gene has CDR1 SNHLY and CDR2 FYNNEI. Trimming left V 6 bases short and J 3 bases short, with 21 bases between. The CDR3 sequence is 17 residues long. DNA for the CDR3: TGTGCCAGCAGGGGGGGGTCCGGCAGGGGCCTCTACAATGAGCAGTTCTTC. Encoded protein: CASRGGSGRGLYNEQFF.

The rearrangement links TRBV25-1 to TRBJ2-1; D might be TRBD2 (5 bases). The CDR3 spans 15 residues. Germline CDR1 reads MGHDK; CDR2 reads SYGVNS. V was clipped by 3 bases and J by 6 bases, with 15 bases between them. CDR3 sequence reads: CASSDRTGLSNEQFF. CDR3 nucleotide sequence: TGTGCCAGCAGTGACCGGACTGGACTGAGCAATGAGCAGTTCTTC. Based on the CDR3 plus reference TRBV25-1 and TRBJ2-1, the full variable domain is EADIYQTPRYLVIGTGKKITLECSQTMGHDKMYWYQQDPGMELHLIHYSYGVNSTEKGDLSSESTVSRIRTEHFPLTLESARPSHTSQYLCASSDRTGLSNEQFFGPGTRLTVL.

V is TRBV10-2 and J is TRBJ1-3, with D unclear. This CDR3 is built from 10 residues. Germline V gene sequence: CDR1 WSHSY, CDR2 SAAADI. Deletions cut 6 bases from V and 11 bases from J, with 8 bases between. The CDR3 DNA is TGCGCCAGCAGGGATCGGGCCATATATTTT. It is translated as CASRDRAIYF.

The V call is TRBV5-4, the J call TRBJ2-7, with D possibly being TRBD2 (5 bases). The ends were cut back, 6 bases at V and 2 bases at J, with 15 bases in the middle. CDR1 is SGHNT and CDR2 is YYREEE in the germline V gene (reference sequence). This CDR3 has 14 residues. CDR3 amino acids: CASTRAGEPYEQYF. The CDR3, as DNA: TGTGCCAGCACCAGAGCCGGGGAACCCTACGAGCAGTACTTC.